The next 14 T cell receptor beta chains were all read from a single sample in a study of blood T cell repertoires in COVID-19. Assay used: immunoSEQ multiplex PCR; TCRdb lists only in-frame clones, some missing. The table lists 540,000 or so clones, approximately 88% of them singletons. Sequenced material: peripheral blood. The receptors originated from a woman aged 45-65 years with COVID-19, enrolled during active disease.

V usage is TRBV5-4 and J usage is TRBJ1-2; tentatively, D is TRBD1 (5 bases). V dropped 2 bases and J dropped 4 bases, with 12 bases sitting between them. The CDR3 sequence is 14 residues long. Germline V lookup: CDR1 SGHNT, CDR2 YYREEE (reference sequence). CDR3 region: CASSLNEGVYGYTF. CDR3 DNA: TGTGCCAGCAGCTTAAATGAAGGGGTCTATGGCTACACCTTC.

This clone has more than one count but fewer than ten. The chain joins TRBV10-3 to TRBJ2-7, with 8 bases that match TRBD1. In germline, CDR1 is ENHRY, CDR2 SYGVKD. This CDR3 spans 14 amino acids. The ends lost 4 bases at V and 5 bases at J; junction bases unmatched: 7. This chain's CDR3 is CAISGGRGPDEQYF. CDR3 nucleotide sequence: TGTGCCATCAGTGGCGGCAGGGGGCCTGACGAGCAGTACTTC.

This chain joins TRBV4-2 and TRBJ1-5; 9 bases map to TRBD1. J gave up 0 bases and V 5 bases, and 2 bases lay outside the gene matches. In germline, CDR1 is LGHNA, CDR2 YNFKEQ. The CDR3 length is 15 residues. The CDR3 bases are TGTGCCAGCAGCGGGACAGGGAGTAGCAATCAGCCCCAGCATTTT. Protein sequence: CASSGTGSSNQPQHF.

This clone was observed a handful of times. This rearrangement joins TRBV7-9 to TRBJ2-2, with D tentatively TRBD2 (6 bases). The CDR3 covers 13 residues. V dropped 11 bases and J dropped 8 bases, with 18 bases sitting between them. The germline CDR1 and CDR2 sequences are SEHNR and FQNEAQ (reference sequence). The CDR3 DNA sequence: TGTGCCGGCCGCGGGGCCGGCGCGGGGGAGCTGTTTTTT. Protein: CAGRGAGAGELFF.

This chain connects TRBV7-3 to TRBJ2-4; 11 bases match TRBD2. CDR3 length equals 16 residues. Germline CDR1 reads SGHTA; CDR2 reads FQGTGA. Trimming at V came to 4 bases and at J to 4 bases, leaving 6 bases not matched to a gene. The DNA for the CDR3 is TGTGCCAGCAGCTCCGGGACTAGCGGAAATAAAAACATTCAGTACTTC. Its protein is CASSSGTSGNKNIQYF.

V gene TRBV28 combines with J gene TRBJ1-5, with a possible D match to TRBD1 (6 bases). CDR1 is MDHEN and CDR2 is SYDVKM in the germline V gene. This CDR3 has 17 residues. Deletions cut 1 base from V and 7 bases from J, with 20 bases between. The CDR3 loop is CASSLLTGAPPRQPQHF. As DNA, the CDR3 is TGTGCCAGCAGTTTATTGACAGGAGCTCCCCCTCGCCAGCCCCAGCATTTT.

The chain couples TRBV30 to TRBJ2-3; maybe TRBD2 (6 bases). CDR3 length equals 15 residues. The germline V gene encodes CDR1 GTSNPN and CDR2 SVGIG (reference sequence). V lost 3 bases, J lost 6 bases, and 19 bases lay in between. CDR3 loop: CAWRARPPGRDTQYF. The DNA for the CDR3 is TGTGCCTGGAGGGCTCGGCCCCCAGGGAGGGATACGCAGTATTTT.

V usage is TRBV18 and J usage is TRBJ1-4, with D possibly TRBD1 on 5 matching bases. V lost 4 bases and J 5 bases, leaving 11 bases between the germline ends. Germline CDR1 reads KGHSH; CDR2 reads LQKENI. The CDR3 has 14 residues. In nucleotides, the CDR3 is TGTGCCAGCTCACAAACAGGAGGGAATGAAAAACTGTTTTTT. It specifies CASSQTGGNEKLFF.

The V and J genes are TRBV5-4 and TRBJ2-3; TRBD2 might be the D (6 bases). Looked up from germline, CDR1 is SGHNT and CDR2 is YYREEE (reference sequence). The CDR3 contains 13 residues. V was pared by 0 bases and J by 4 bases, with 6 bases between. The chain's CDR3 is CASSLAGADTQYF. In DNA form, the CDR3 reads TGTGCCAGCAGCTTGGCGGGGGCAGATACGCAGTATTTT.

This chain joins TRBV11-2 and TRBJ1-1; D may be TRBD1 (5 bases). Germline values: CDR1 SGHAT, CDR2 FQNNGV. CDR3 size: 14 residues. V gave up 3 bases and J gave up 4 bases, with 12 bases separating them. As DNA, the CDR3 is TGTGCCAGCAGCTTTCTAACAGGAAGCACTGAAGCTTTCTTT. Residues: CASSFLTGSTEAFF.

In its sample, this clone was seen once. This sequence joins TRBV25-1 and TRBJ2-1, with 10 bases matching TRBD1. The CDR3 extends over 15 amino acids. Germline V gene data show CDR1 as MGHDK and CDR2 as SYGVNS. The V segment lost 4 bases and the J segment 13 bases; nucleotides outside the gene matches: 13. CDR3 region: CASSGPGQGSLPQFF. In nucleotides, the CDR3 is TGTGCCAGCAGTGGTCCGGGACAGGGGTCCCTCCCCCAGTTCTTC. The full variable domain, its missing parts supplied by reference TRBV25-1 and TRBJ2-1, is EADIYQTPRYLVIGTGKKITLECSQTMGHDKMYWYQQDPGMELHLIHYSYGVNSTEKGDLSSESTVSRIRTEHFPLTLESARPSHTSQYLCASSGPGQGSLPQFFGPGTRLTVL.

The chain joins TRBV27 to TRBJ2-7; D gene uncertain. Looked up from germline, CDR1 is MNHEY and CDR2 is SMNVEV (reference sequence). The CDR3 runs to 14 residues. Trimming shortened V by 7 bases and J by 2 bases, and 15 bases separated the two germline ends. CDR3 DNA: TGTGCCAGCACCTGGGCAGGTAAGCCCTACGAGCAGTACTTC. It encodes CASTWAGKPYEQYF.

The chain has TRBV28 and TRBJ2-1; perhaps TRBD1 as D (6 bases). Trimming took off 3 bases at V and 7 bases at J, with 13 bases between the two ends. The CDR3 has 14 amino acids. CDR1 is MDHEN, CDR2 SYDVKM, per germline. The DNA for the CDR3 is TGTGCCAGCAGTTTTCCAGGGGAGACGAATGAGCAGTTCTTC. It encodes CASSFPGETNEQFF.

The genes are TRBV7-2 and TRBJ1-1; D is uncertain. V was trimmed by 5 bases and J by 0 bases, leaving 7 bases between them. The CDR3 is 13 amino acids. The germline CDR1 and CDR2 sequences are SGHTA and FQGNSA. Here the CDR3 reads CASSRMLNTEAFF. The CDR3 DNA reads TGTGCCAGCAGCCGTATGTTGAACACTGAAGCTTTCTTT.